Given below is one TCR beta chain in context. Its antigen remains unknown. These data originate in a study of cytomegalovirus exposure and HLA in healthy donors. Across the study: An early release of data contained roughly 90 million unique TCRs, which came from HLA-typed donors.

Regarding the study as a whole: Association of a missense DCLRE1C variant with TCR beta V- and J-gene trimming was reported in a later analysis.

The PCR was carried out with 60 Vbeta primers and 13 Jbeta primers. Sequencing used immunoSEQ multiplex PCR; TCRdb keeps in-frame clones, though not all of them. The sample lists about 88,000 clones, about nine tenths occurring once. Per the germline V gene, CDR1 is SGHRS and CDR2 is YFSETQ. V lost 0 bases to trimming and J lost 3 bases; unmatched junction nucleotides: 8. The CDR3 runs to 16 residues. Sequencing input: PBMCs. The clonotype was recovered from a man between 18 and 29 years old in good health and CMV-seronegative. This rearrangement joins TRBV5-1 to TRBJ2-5; 7 positions agree with TRBD1. This CDR3 is CASSLASRGREETQYF. As DNA, the CDR3 is TGCGCCAGCAGCTTGGCTTCTAGGGGGCGGGAAGAGACCCAGTACTTC.